These T cell receptor beta chains were read from a single sample in a study of blood T cells in healthy people across ages. One entry per CDR3 protein, called by TCRdb with MiXCR from the 5' RACE reads. Of approximately 810,000 distinct CDR3 sequences in the sample, 25% to 35% were seen once. Sequenced sample: blood. The receptors come from a woman at least 80 years old in good health. Each CDR3 is given with its conserved first and last residue. Fields, in order: J gene, V gene, D gene, clone size, CDR3 DNA, CDR3 protein. D genes are given only for firm matches. Clone size appears in some rows only: once, few, many, or a class for an expanded clone.

>TRBJ2-2|TRBV12-3/TRBV12-4|NA|few
TGTGCCAGCAGAGACCCTAGTGGGCTGTTTTTT
CASRDPSGLFF
>TRBJ1-2|TRBV30|NA|many
TGTGCCTGGAGTCCTCTGGCTGGTGGCTACACCTTC
CAWSPLAGGYTF
>TRBJ1-1|TRBV12-3/TRBV12-4|TRBD1|once
TGTGCCAACAGCATCCCGGGCCAGGGGGGTACTGAAGCTTTCTTT
CANSIPGQGGTEAFF
>TRBJ2-5|TRBV20-1|TRBD1|NA
TGCAGTGCTAGAGATTTAGAGACAGGGGGCTTAGCGGGCCCCCAAGAGACCCAGTACTTC
CSARDLETGGLAGPQETQYF
>TRBJ1-2|TRBV5-6|NA|NA
TGTGCCAGCAGCTTAGGGGAGATCCATGGCTACACCTTC
CASSLGEIHGYTF
>TRBJ1-1|TRBV28|NA|NA
TGTGCCAGCAGTGCCATGGACACTGAAGCTTTCTTT
CASSAMDTEAFF
>TRBJ1-2|TRBV27|NA|many
TGTGCCAGCAGTAGGGACTCCGAGCATGGCTACACCTTC
CASSRDSEHGYTF
>TRBJ1-2|TRBV20-1|NA|NA
TGCAGTGCTAGCGCAGGGAAGGACTATGGCTACACCTTC
CSASAGKDYGYTF
>TRBJ2-5|TRBV4-1|NA|few
TGCGCCAGCAGCCAAGGACGAGGGGGAGAGACCCAGTACTTC
CASSQGRGGETQYF
>TRBJ1-5|TRBV20-1|NA|NA
TGCAGTGCTCTTAAGGGTCAGGTCGATCAGCCCCAGCATTTT
CSALKGQVDQPQHF
>TRBJ2-5|TRBV20-1|NA|NA
TGCAGTGCTGTCCGAGACAGAGTTGAAGAGACCCAGTACTTC
CSAVRDRVEETQYF
>TRBJ2-5|TRBV4-3|TRBD2|NA
TGCGCCAGCAGCCAAGGGAGACTAGCCGAGACCCAGTACTTC
CASSQGRLAETQYF
>TRBJ1-1|TRBV29-1|TRBD1|NA
TGCAGCGTTAATGGCTTAGGACAGGGGGCTGAAGCTTTCTTT
CSVNGLGQGAEAFF
>TRBJ2-1|TRBV9|NA|many
TGTGCCAGCAGCGCCGCGGGAGAGCAGTTCTTC
CASSAAGEQFF
>TRBJ1-4|TRBV19|NA|few
TGTGCCAGTAGTATAGGACGGCAGGCCGTTGATGAAAAACTGTTTTTT
CASSIGRQAVDEKLFF
>TRBJ2-5|TRBV12-3/TRBV12-4|TRBD1|many
TGTGCCAGCAGTCTAAGGACAGGCGGAGAGACCCAGTACTTC
CASSLRTGGETQYF
>TRBJ2-2|TRBV6-1|TRBD2|NA
TGTGCCAGCAGGGGACTAGCGGGGGCCAAGAACACCGGGGAGCTGTTTTTT
CASRGLAGAKNTGELFF
>TRBJ2-5|TRBV29-1|TRBD2|many
TGCAGCGTTGGGGACTCAGCGGGGGGGCTGCAAGAGACCCAGTACTTC
CSVGDSAGGLQETQYF
>TRBJ2-2|TRBV27|NA|NA
TGTGCCAGCAGTTTAGCCGGCCAGCGGCCCACCGGGGAGCTGTTTTTT
CASSLAGQRPTGELFF
>TRBJ2-1|TRBV12-3/TRBV12-4|NA|NA
TGTGCCAGCACCGAAACCGCTAGCGAGTTGTTCTTC
CASTETASELFF
>TRBJ1-5|TRBV10-3|NA|NA
TGTGCCATCAGTGAGGGGTCGGAGCCCCAGCATTTT
CAISEGSEPQHF
>TRBJ1-2|TRBV28|NA|NA
TGTGCCAGCACCACTGGGGGGGGAGGCTACACCTTC
CASTTGGGGYTF
>TRBJ1-2|TRBV4-3|NA|many
TGCGCCAGCAGCCAAGAGTCAGGGGCTGGCTATGGCTACACCTTC
CASSQESGAGYGYTF
>TRBJ2-3|TRBV5-1|NA|NA
TGCGCCAGCAGCTTATTGGGGGGTGCGCAGTATTTT
CASSLLGGAQYF
>TRBJ2-5|TRBV29-1|TRBD2|many
TGCAGCGCGGGGCGGGGGTACCAAGAGACCCAGTACTTC
CSAGRGYQETQYF
>TRBJ1-2|TRBV7-9|TRBD1|few
TGTGCCAGCAGCCATACAGGGGTGCGGGGCGGCTACACCTTC
CASSHTGVRGGYTF
>TRBJ1-5|TRBV20-1|NA|NA
TGCAGTGCTAAGGATAGAGGGCCCCAGCATTTT
CSAKDRGPQHF
>TRBJ1-5|TRBV5-8|NA|few
TGTGCCAGCAGCGCCGGACGGTTTAATCAGCCCCAGCATTTT
CASSAGRFNQPQHF
>TRBJ2-5|TRBV7-2|NA|many
TGTGCCAGCAGCTCGCGACTAGTCGTCGGGACCCAGTACTTC
CASSSRLVVGTQYF
>TRBJ1-5|TRBV20-1|NA|NA
TGCAGTGCTGGACGAATTGGACAGTCAGGCAATCAGCCCCAGCATTTT
CSAGRIGQSGNQPQHF
>TRBJ2-2|TRBV6-2/TRBV6-3|NA|few
TGTGCCCCCAGGGACCCGAACACCGGGGAGCTGTTTTTT
CAPRDPNTGELFF
>TRBJ1-3|TRBV7-2|NA|few
TGTGCCAGCAGCTTAGCGCTTCGAGGAAACACCATATATTTT
CASSLALRGNTIYF
>TRBJ1-4|TRBV12-3/TRBV12-4|NA|NA
TGTGCCAGCAGCCGGACGAGGAGGGGTAAAAAACTGTTTTTT
CASSRTRRGKKLFF
>TRBJ1-4|TRBV2|TRBD1|many
TGTGCCAGCCGCCGGGACAGGGATGAAAAACTGTTTTTT
CASRRDRDEKLFF
>TRBJ1-1|TRBV4-1|NA|many
TGCGCCAGCAGCCTCAACTCGTGGCAACGCCGGATGAACACTGAAGCTTTCTTT
CASSLNSWQRRMNTEAFF
>TRBJ2-5|TRBV11-2|NA|NA
TGTGCCAGCAGCTTATTGACTATCTTTTCCCATGAGCAGTACTTC
CASSLLTIFSHEQYF